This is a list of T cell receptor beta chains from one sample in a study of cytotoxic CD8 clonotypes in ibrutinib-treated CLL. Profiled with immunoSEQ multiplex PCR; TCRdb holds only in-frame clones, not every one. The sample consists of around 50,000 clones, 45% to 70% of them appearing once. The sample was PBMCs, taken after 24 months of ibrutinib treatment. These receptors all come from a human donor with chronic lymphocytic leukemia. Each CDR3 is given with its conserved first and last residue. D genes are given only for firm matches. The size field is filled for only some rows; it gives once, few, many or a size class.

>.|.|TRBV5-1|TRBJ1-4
TGCGCCAGCAGCTTGGAACGGGACACGACGGTAAATGAAAAACTGTTTTTT
CASSLERDTTVNEKLFF
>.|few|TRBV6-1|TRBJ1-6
TGTGCCAGCAAGGAGGAAGGAGGTTCACCCCTCCACTTT
CASKEEGGSPLHF
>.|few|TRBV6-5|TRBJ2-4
TGTGCCAGCTCACCCGGGACCAAAAACATTCAGTACTTC
CASSPGTKNIQYF
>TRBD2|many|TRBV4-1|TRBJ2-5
TGCGCCAGCAGCCAAGATGGGGGGGTGAGTGAGACCCAGTACTTC
CASSQDGGVSETQYF
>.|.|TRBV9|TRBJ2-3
TGTGCCAGCAGCTTACCTTCACTCGTTACCCCTCATACGCAGTATTTT
CASSLPSLVTPHTQYF
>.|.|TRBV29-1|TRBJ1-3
TGCAGCGTTCTAAAACCTTCCTCAGGAAACACCATATATTTT
CSVLKPSSGNTIYF
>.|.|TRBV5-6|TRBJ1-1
TGTGCCAGCAGCTTGGCTAGGAATTGGGCAACTGAAGCTTTCTTT
CASSLARNWATEAFF
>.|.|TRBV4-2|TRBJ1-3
TGTGCCAGCAGCCAAGAACCCGGACACGGAAACACCATATATTTT
CASSQEPGHGNTIYF
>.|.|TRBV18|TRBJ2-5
TGTGCCAGCTCACCACCGGGCAGGGAGACCCAGTACTTC
CASSPPGRETQYF
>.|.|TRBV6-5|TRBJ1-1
TGTGCCAGCAGTCAACTGGGACGGATGAACACTGAAGCTTTCTTT
CASSQLGRMNTEAFF
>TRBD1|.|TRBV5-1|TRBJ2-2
TGCGCCAGCAACCCCGGGACAGGGCCATTGAGGAACACCGGGGAGCTGTTTTTT
CASNPGTGPLRNTGELFF
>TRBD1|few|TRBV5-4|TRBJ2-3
TGTGCCAGCAGCTTTGCGGGACAGGGATCGAAATCTGCGCAGTATTTT
CASSFAGQGSKSAQYF
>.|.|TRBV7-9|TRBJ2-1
TGTGCCAGCAGCTCGGGGATTGAGCAGTTCTTC
CASSSGIEQFF
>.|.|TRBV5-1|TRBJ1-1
TGCGCCAGCAGCAACGAGTTACCGAACACTGAAGCTTTCTTT
CASSNELPNTEAFF
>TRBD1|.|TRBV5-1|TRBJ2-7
TGCGCCAACTTGGCCCGGGACAGGGCTCCCTACGAGCAGTACTTC
CANLARDRAPYEQYF